Presented here are 10 T cell receptor beta chains from one specimen sequenced in a study of vaccination and CD4 T cells after COVID-19. These receptors' antigens are unknown. The Oncomine TCR Beta short-read assay generated sequence data from the DNA of cultured CD4+ T cells. TCRdb ran MiXCR on the PCR reads and lists one entry per CDR3 protein. The profile covers 5,500 to 8,000 distinct CDR3 sequences, with around 49% appearing a single time and more than 40% taken by the ten largest. The treatment is: approximately 9-day PBMC culture with coronavirus spike peptide pools or control peptides (ViraFEST assay). Harvesting of the unexposed donor's CD4+ T cells predated the COVID-19 pandemic (2011-2018). Sequencing used CD4+ T cells from blood, cultured in vitro. All receptors derive from a human donor in good health.

The chain links TRBV20-1 to TRBJ2-2; the D gene is possibly TRBD2 (5 bases). V was clipped by 6 bases and J by 0 bases, with 14 bases between them. Germline CDR1 DFQATT, CDR2 SNEGSKA (reference sequence). This CDR3 has 15 amino acids. Here the CDR3 DNA reads TGCAGTGCCGCACTAGATTCAGCGAACACCGGGGAGCTGTTTTTT. Protein sequence: CSAALDSANTGELFF.

This chain uses TRBV25-1 with TRBJ2-7, with no clear D. CDR1 is MGHDK, CDR2 SYGVNS, per germline. Trimming removed 7 bases at V and 2 bases at J, with 9 bases between. The CDR3 sequence is 12 residues long. The CDR3 protein is CASTGSPYEQYF. The DNA for the CDR3 is TGTGCCAGCACAGGTTCCCCCTACGAGCAGTACTTC.

The chain joins TRBV6-1 to TRBJ1-2, with D possibly being TRBD1 (5 bases). Trimming shortened V by 5 bases and J by 0 bases, and 10 bases separated the two germline ends. The germline V gene encodes CDR1 MNHNS and CDR2 SASEGT. This CDR3 has 14 residues. In nucleotides, the CDR3 is TGTGCCAGCAGTCTTACGGGGGCTAACTATGGCTACACCTTC. Amino acids: CASSLTGANYGYTF.

This chain joins TRBV11-2 and TRBJ1-2; D is unresolved. This CDR3 contains 14 residues. Deletions cut 0 bases from V and 4 bases from J, with 9 bases between. Germline assignment: CDR1 SGHAT and CDR2 FQNNGV. The CDR3 sequence is CASSLDWQPYGYTF. The CDR3 nucleotides are TGTGCCAGCAGCTTAGATTGGCAGCCCTATGGCTACACCTTC.

This clonotype was detected only a few times. This chain connects TRBV2 to TRBJ1-2, with D possibly TRBD1 on 5 matching bases. The CDR3 length is 14 residues. Germline CDR1 reads SNHLY; CDR2 reads FYNNEI. V was trimmed by 4 bases and J by 4 bases, leaving 13 bases between them. The CDR3 loop is CASSVQGRSYGYTF. As DNA, the CDR3 is TGTGCCAGCAGTGTTCAGGGAAGGAGCTATGGCTACACCTTC.

This clonotype turned up a few times. This chain connects TRBV20-1 to TRBJ1-1, with 7 bases aligning to TRBD1. CDR3 length: 11 amino acids. Germline V gene lookup returns CDR1 DFQATT and CDR2 SNEGSKA (reference sequence). CDR3: CMWTGDTEAFF. CDR3 bases: TGCATGTGGACAGGAGACACTGAAGCTTTCTTT.

The chain is built from TRBV6-1 and TRBJ1-6; D is undetermined. Germline V lookup: CDR1 MNHNS, CDR2 SASEGT. CDR3 length: 14 amino acids. Trimming stripped 1 base from V and 4 bases from J, with 5 bases between. The CDR3 DNA reads as TGTGCCAGCAGTGAAGGGGTTTATAATTCACCCCTCCACTTT. Protein: CASSEGVYNSPLHF.

The chain has TRBV5-1 and TRBJ2-7; 7 positions match TRBD2. The CDR3 runs to 18 residues. Germline V lookup: CDR1 SGHRS, CDR2 YFSETQ. Trimming took 3 bases from V and 0 from J; bases not matched to a gene: 15. The CDR3, as DNA: TGCGCCAGCAGCTACGGGACCAGGGCGGGGGACTACTCCTACGAGCAGTACTTC. It translates to CASSYGTRAGDYSYEQYF. The full variable domain, rest sourced from reference TRBV5-1 and TRBJ2-7, is KAGVTQTPRYLIKTRGQQVTLSCSPISGHRSVSWYQQTPGQGLQFLFEYFSETQRNKGNFPGRFSGRQFSNSRSEMNVSTLELGDSALYLCASSYGTRAGDYSYEQYFGPGTRLTVT.

J is TRBJ1-2 and V is TRBV5-4; D is perhaps TRBD1 (5 bases). The V end lost 4 bases, the J end lost 5 bases, and 15 bases lay between the germline ends. The V gene's germline CDR1 is SGHNT and CDR2 YYREEE (reference sequence). This CDR3 is 14 amino acids long. This chain's CDR3 is CASSPGTGPYGYTF. Written as DNA, the CDR3 is TGTGCCAGCAGCCCCGGGACGGGACCTTATGGCTACACCTTC.

CDR3 in amino acids: CASSSRLARHEQYF. The CDR3 coding sequence is TGTGCCAGCAGTTCCCGACTAGCGCGCCACGAGCAGTACTTC. J is TRBJ2-7 and V is TRBV12-3 or TRBV12-4; TRBD2 aligns across 8 bases. J was trimmed by 5 bases and V by 4 bases; bases with no gene match: 7. The CDR3 has 14 amino acids.